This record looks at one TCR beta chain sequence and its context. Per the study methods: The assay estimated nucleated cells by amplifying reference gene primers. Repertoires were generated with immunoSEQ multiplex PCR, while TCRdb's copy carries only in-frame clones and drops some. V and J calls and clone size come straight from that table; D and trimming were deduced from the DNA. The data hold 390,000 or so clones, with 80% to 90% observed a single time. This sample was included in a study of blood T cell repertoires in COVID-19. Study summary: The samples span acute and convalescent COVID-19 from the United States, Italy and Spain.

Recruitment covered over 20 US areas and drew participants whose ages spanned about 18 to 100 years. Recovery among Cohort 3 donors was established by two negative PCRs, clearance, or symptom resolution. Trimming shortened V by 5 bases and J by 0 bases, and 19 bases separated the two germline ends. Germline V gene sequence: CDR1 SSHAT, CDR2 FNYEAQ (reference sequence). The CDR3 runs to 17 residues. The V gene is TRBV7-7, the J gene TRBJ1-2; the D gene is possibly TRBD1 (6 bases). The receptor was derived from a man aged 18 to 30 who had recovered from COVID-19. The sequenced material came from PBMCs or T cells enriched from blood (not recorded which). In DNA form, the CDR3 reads TGTGCCAGCAGCCTTAGTGTCTGGGGGCCAGCTAACTATGGCTACACCTTC. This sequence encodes CASSLSVWGPANYGYTF.